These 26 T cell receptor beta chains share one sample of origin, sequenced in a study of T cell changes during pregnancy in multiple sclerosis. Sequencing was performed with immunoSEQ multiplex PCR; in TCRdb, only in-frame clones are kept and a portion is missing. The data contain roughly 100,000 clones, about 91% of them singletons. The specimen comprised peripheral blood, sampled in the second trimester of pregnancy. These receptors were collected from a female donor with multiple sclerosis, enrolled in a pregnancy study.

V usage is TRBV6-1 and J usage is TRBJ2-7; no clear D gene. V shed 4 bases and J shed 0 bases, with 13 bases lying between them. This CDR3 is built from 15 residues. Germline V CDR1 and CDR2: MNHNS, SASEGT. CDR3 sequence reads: CASSVRPSSSYEQYF. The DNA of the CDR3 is TGTGCCAGCAGTGTAAGACCTAGTAGCTCCTACGAGCAGTACTTC.

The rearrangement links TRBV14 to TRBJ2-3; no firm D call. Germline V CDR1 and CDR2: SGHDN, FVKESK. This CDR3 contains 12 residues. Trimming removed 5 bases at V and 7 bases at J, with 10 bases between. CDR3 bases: TGTGCCAGCAGCGCGGATTCGCATACGCAGTATTTT. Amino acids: CASSADSHTQYF.

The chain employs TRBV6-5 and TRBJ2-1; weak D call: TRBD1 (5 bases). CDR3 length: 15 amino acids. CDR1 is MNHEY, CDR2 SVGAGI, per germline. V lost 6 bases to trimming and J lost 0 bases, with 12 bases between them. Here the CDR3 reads CASSLGQHSYNEQFF. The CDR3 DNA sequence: TGTGCCAGCAGCCTGGGGCAGCACTCCTACAATGAGCAGTTCTTC.

CDR3 nucleotide sequence: TGTGCCAGCAGTCGAACAGGGGGTAGCACCGGGGAGCTGTTTTTT. The encoded protein is CASSRTGGSTGELFF. The chain uses TRBV28 and TRBJ2-2, with 8 positions matching TRBD1. The germline V gene has CDR1 MDHEN and CDR2 SYDVKM. The CDR3 length is 15 residues. V gave up 5 bases and J gave up 4 bases; unmatched junction bases: 6. The whole variable domain, remainder taken from reference TRBV28 and TRBJ2-2, is DVKVTQSSRYLVKRTGEKVFLECVQDMDHENMFWYRQDPGLGLRLIYFSYDVKMKEKGDIPEGYSVSREKKERFSLILESASTNQTSMYLCASSRTGGSTGELFFGEGSRLTVL.

This chain's CDR3 is CASSPPAGRDYGYTF. CDR3 DNA sequence: TGTGCCAGCAGTCCCCCTGCGGGACGGGACTATGGCTACACCTTC. V gene TRBV28 combines with J gene TRBJ1-2; D is perhaps TRBD1 (5 bases). Germline lookup yields CDR1 MDHEN and CDR2 SYDVKM. Trimming took 5 bases from V and 3 from J, leaving 16 bases between them. This CDR3 is 15 amino acids long.

The CDR3 nucleotides are TGTGCCAGCAGTGAAGCGCTTCAACAGAACTACGAGCAGTACTTC. The encoded protein is CASSEALQQNYEQYF. V usage is TRBV2 and J usage is TRBJ2-7, with no clear D. The germline gives CDR1 SNHLY, CDR2 FYNNEI. The germline V and J ends were trimmed by 0 bases and 3 bases, with 12 bases remaining between them. This CDR3 spans 15 amino acids. Using reference TRBV2 and TRBJ2-7 for the parts outside the CDR3, the full variable domain is EPEVTQTPSHQVTQMGQEVILRCVPISNHLYFYWYRQILGQKVEFLVSFYNNEISEKSEIFDDQFSVERPDGSNFTLKIRSTKLEDSAMYFCASSEALQQNYEQYFGPGTRLTVT.

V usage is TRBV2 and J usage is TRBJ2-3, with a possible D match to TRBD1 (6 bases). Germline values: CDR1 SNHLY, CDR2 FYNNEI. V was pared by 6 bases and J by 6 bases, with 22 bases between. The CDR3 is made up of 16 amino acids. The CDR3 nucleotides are TGTGCCAGCAGGGCTCCTCAGGGGTTTTATCCTGATACGCAGTATTTT. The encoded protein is CASRAPQGFYPDTQYF.

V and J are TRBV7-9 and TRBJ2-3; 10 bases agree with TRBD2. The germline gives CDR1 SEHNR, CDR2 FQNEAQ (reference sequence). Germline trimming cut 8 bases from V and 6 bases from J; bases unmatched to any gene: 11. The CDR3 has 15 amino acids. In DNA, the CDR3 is TGTGCCAGCTCCCGGACTAGCGGCCGGCGGGATACGCAGTATTTT. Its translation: CASSRTSGRRDTQYF.

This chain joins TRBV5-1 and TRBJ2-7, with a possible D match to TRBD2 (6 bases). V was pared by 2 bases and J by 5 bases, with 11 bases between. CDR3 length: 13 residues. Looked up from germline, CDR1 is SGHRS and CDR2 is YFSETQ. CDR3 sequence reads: CASSLRGSHEQYF. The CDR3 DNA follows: TGCGCCAGCAGCTTACGGGGGAGCCACGAGCAGTACTTC.

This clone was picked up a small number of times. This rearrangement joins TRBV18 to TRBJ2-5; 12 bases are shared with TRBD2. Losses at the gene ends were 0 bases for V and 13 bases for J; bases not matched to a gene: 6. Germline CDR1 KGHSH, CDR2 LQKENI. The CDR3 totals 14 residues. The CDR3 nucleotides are TGTGCCAGCTCACCACCGACTAGCGGGGGCGAAGTGTACTTC. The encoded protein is CASSPPTSGGEVYF. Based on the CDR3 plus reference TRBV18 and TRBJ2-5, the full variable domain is NAGVMQNPRHLVRRRGQEARLRCSPMKGHSHVYWYRQLPEEGLKFMVYLQKENIIDESGMPKERFSAEFPKEGPSILRIQQVVRGDSAAYFCASSPPTSGGEVYFGPGTRLLVL.

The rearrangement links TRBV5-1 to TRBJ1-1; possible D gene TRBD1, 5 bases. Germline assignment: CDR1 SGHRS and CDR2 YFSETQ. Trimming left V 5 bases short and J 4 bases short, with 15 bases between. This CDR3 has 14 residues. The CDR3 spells CASRERGMSTEAFF. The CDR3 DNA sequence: TGCGCCAGCAGAGAGCGGGGGATGAGCACTGAAGCTTTCTTT.

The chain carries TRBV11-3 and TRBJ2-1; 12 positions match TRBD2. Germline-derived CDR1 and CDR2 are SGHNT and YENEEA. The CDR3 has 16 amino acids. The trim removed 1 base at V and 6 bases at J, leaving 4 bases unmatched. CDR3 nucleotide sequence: TGTGCCAGCAGCTTAGCCCTAGCGGGAGGGACCAATGAGCAGTTCTTC. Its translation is CASSLALAGGTNEQFF.

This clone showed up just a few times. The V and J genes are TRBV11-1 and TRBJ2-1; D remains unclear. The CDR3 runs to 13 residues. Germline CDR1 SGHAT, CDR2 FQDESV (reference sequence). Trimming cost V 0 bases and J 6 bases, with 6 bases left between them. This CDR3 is CASSLAAVNEQFF. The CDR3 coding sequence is TGTGCCAGCAGCTTAGCGGCAGTCAATGAGCAGTTCTTC.

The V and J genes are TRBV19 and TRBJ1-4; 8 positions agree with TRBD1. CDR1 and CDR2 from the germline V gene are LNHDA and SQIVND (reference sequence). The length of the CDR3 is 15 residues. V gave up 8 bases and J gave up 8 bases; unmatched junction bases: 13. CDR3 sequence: CASSFLLQGGEKLFF. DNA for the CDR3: TGTGCCAGTTCGTTCTTGTTACAGGGGGGCGAAAAACTGTTTTTT.

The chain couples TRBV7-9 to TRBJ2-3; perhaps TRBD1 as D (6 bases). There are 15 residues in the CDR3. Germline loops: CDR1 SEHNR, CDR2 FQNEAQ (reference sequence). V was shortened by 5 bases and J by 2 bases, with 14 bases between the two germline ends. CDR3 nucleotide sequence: TGTGCCAGCAGCCGACTACAGGGAACCACAGATACGCAGTATTTT. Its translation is CASSRLQGTTDTQYF.

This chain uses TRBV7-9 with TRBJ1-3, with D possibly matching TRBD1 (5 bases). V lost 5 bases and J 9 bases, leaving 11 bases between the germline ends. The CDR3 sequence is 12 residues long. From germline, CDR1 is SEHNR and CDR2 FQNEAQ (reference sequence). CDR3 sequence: CASSRPGGTIYF. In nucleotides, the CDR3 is TGTGCCAGCAGCCGGCCCGGGGGCACCATATATTTT.

Written as DNA, the CDR3 is TGTGCCAGCAGCTTAGGACAGGGATTCAATGAGCAGTTCTTC. Translation gives CASSLGQGFNEQFF. The genes are TRBV7-6 and TRBJ2-1; TRBD1 matches at 7 bases. The trim removed 1 base at V and 6 bases at J, leaving 3 bases unmatched. The length of the CDR3 is 14 residues. CDR1 SGHVS and CDR2 FNYEAQ come from the germline V gene.

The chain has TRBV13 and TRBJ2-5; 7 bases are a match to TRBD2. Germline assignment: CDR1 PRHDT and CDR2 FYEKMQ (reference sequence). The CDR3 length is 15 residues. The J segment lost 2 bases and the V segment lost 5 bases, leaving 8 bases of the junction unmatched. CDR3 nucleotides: TGTGCCAGCAGCCCTAGACTAGCTGCACAAGAGACCCAGTACTTC. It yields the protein CASSPRLAAQETQYF.

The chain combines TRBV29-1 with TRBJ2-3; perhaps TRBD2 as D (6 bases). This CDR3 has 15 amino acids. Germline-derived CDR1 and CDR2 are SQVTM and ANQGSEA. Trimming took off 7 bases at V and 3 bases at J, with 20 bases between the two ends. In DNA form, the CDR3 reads TGCAGCGCCCAGGGACGCCTGGAGGGGACAGATACGCAGTATTTT. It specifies CSAQGRLEGTDTQYF.

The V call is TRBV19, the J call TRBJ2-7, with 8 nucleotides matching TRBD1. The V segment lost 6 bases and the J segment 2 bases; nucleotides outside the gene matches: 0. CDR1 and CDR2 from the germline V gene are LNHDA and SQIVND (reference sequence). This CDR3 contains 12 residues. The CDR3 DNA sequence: TGTGCCAGTAGGGGACAGGCCTACGAGCAGTACTTC. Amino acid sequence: CASRGQAYEQYF.

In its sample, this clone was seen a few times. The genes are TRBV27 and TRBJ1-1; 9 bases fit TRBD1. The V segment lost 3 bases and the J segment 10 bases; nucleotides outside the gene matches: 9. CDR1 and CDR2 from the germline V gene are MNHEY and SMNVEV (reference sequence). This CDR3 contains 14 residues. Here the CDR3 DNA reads TGTGCCAGCAGTTTCACAGGGGGCCCGTTTCCAGCTTTCTTT. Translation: CASSFTGGPFPAFF.

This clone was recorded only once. CDR3 sequence (DNA): TGTGCCAGCAGCTTAGATGGACAACCCCATCAGCCCCAGCATTTT. Its translation is CASSLDGQPHQPQHF. The rearrangement joins TRBV7-6 to TRBJ1-5, with TRBD1 as a possible D gene (5 bases). CDR3 length equals 15 residues. Germline V CDR1 and CDR2: SGHVS, FNYEAQ. V gave up 1 base and J gave up 5 bases, with 12 bases separating them.

The DNA for the CDR3 is TGTGCCAGCAGCCCCGGACTAGGTTTGTCCGCAGATACGCAGTATTTT. This sequence encodes CASSPGLGLSADTQYF. This sequence joins TRBV9 and TRBJ2-3, with 7 bases fitting TRBD2. V gave up 4 bases and J gave up 4 bases; unmatched junction bases: 12. The CDR3 is 16 residues long. Per the germline V gene, CDR1 is SGDLS and CDR2 is YYNGEE.

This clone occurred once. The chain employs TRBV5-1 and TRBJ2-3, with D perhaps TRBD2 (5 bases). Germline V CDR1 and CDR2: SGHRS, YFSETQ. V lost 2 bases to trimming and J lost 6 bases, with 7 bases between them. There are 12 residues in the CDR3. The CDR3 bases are TGCGCCAGCAGCTTAACGGGGGATACGCAGTATTTT. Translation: CASSLTGDTQYF.

CDR3 nucleotides: TGTGCCAGCAGCGCTGTTGACAGCACGCGTGAAAAACTGTTTTTT. Its protein product is CASSAVDSTREKLFF. The V gene is TRBV7-6, the J gene TRBJ1-4; D is perhaps TRBD1 (5 bases). From germline, CDR1 is SGHVS and CDR2 FNYEAQ. The CDR3 is made up of 15 amino acids. V dropped 5 bases and J dropped 7 bases, with 17 bases sitting between them.

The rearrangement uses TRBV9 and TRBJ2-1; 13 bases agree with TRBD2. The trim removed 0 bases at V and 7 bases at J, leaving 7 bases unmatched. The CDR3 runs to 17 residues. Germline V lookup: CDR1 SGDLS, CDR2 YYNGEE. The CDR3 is CASSVAWTSGSGNEQFF. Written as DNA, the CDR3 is TGTGCCAGCAGCGTAGCTTGGACTAGCGGGAGTGGGAATGAGCAGTTCTTC.